This record concerns one T cell receptor beta chain sequence. The antigen is unknown. This entry comes from a study of cytomegalovirus exposure and HLA in healthy donors. The PCR contained 60 Vbeta and 13 Jbeta primers. Data came from immunoSEQ multiplex PCR; TCRdb stores just in-frame clones and leaves some out. The sample holds some 120,000 clones, over 75% seen once. Study-wide points: Three CMV-associated chains were confirmed in vitro to be specific for CMV antigens. One later analysis reportedly identified an Asian-associated ancestry cluster that showed fewer N-insertions than the approximately 600-donor mean.

The sequence was collected from a woman between 18 and 29 years old in good health and CMV-seronegative. The sequenced sample was PBMCs.

DNA of the CDR3: TGTGCCAGCAGCCAGGCGCCCCTTCCTGGGCCATTCGGTGAAGCTTTCTTT. It specifies CASSQAPLPGPFGEAFF. V and J are TRBV14 and TRBJ1-1, with unresolved D. This CDR3 has 17 amino acids. Germline CDR1 SGHDN, CDR2 FVKESK. With 3 bases removed from V and 7 bases from J, the gap between germline ends came to 24 bases. Supplemented by reference TRBV14 and TRBJ1-1, the full variable domain reads EAGVTQFPSHSVIEKGQTVTLRCDPISGHDNLYWYRRVMGKEIKFLLHFVKESKQDESGMPNNRFLAERTGGTYSTLKVQPAELEDSGVYFCASSQAPLPGPFGEAFFGQGTRLTVV.